Reported below is one T cell receptor (beta chain). Germline CDR1 and CDR2: SGHRS and YFSETQ. There are 14 residues in the CDR3. V lost 4 bases, J lost 0 bases, and 10 bases lay in between. The data are from a study of blood T cell repertoires in COVID-19. Looking at the study overall: Samples taken during acute and convalescent COVID-19 were collected in the United States, Italy and Spain. PBMCs, B-cell-depleted T cells, or T cells provided the cDNA or gDNA that made up the material.

Original methodology: Reference gene primers were amplified, and this amplification served to estimate nucleated cell counts. Libraries were prepared by immunoSEQ multiplex PCR; TCRdb keeps only in-frame clonotypes and omits some of them. That table supplies the V and J calls and clone size; D and trimming were determined from the DNA. The table has roughly 280,000 clones, 87% seen once; the top ten hold about 2.2%. Sample: peripheral blood. This sequence joins TRBV5-1 and TRBJ1-1; no clear D gene. The sequence came from a woman between 45 and 60 years old who had recovered from COVID-19. CDR3 region: CASSGGLMNTEAFF. The CDR3 DNA is TGCGCCAGCAGCGGAGGGCTGATGAACACTGAAGCTTTCTTT.